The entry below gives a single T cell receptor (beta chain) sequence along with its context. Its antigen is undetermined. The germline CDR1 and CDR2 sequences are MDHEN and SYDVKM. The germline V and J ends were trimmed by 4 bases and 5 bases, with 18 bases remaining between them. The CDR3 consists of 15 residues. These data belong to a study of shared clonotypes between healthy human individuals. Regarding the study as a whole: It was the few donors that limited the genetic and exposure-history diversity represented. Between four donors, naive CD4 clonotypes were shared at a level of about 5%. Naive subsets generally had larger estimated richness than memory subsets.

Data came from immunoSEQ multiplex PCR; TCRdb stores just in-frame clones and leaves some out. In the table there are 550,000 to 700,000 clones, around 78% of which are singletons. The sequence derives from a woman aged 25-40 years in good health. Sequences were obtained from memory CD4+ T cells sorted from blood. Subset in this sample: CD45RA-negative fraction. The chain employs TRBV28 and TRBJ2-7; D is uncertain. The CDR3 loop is CASSSSGRLLDEQYF. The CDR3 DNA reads TGTGCCAGCAGTTCAAGTGGGCGTCTCCTGGACGAGCAGTACTTC.